What follows are 22 T cell receptor beta chains derived from one specimen sequenced in a study of blood T cells in healthy people across ages. With a J-beta primer mix and a sample-barcoded 5' primer, a second PCR ran about 7 to 12 cycles. Using its own MiXCR run on the 5' RACE reads, TCRdb lists one record per CDR3 protein. The data contain roughly 680,000 distinct CDR3 sequences, approximately 50% of them singletons. What was sequenced was blood. The receptors stem from a woman in her sixties in good health.

The chain joins TRBV14 to TRBJ2-3; no firm D call. The CDR3 extends over 13 amino acids. The V and J ends lost 4 bases and 0 bases respectively, with 5 bases between them. Germline V gives CDR1 SGHDN, CDR2 FVKESK. The CDR3 region is CASSRHSTDTQYF. CDR3 coding DNA: TGTGCCAGCAGCCGACACAGCACAGATACGCAGTATTTT.

This clonotype occurred a few times. This chain links TRBV29-1 with TRBJ1-2, with 8 bases identical to TRBD1. CDR3 size: 14 residues. Looked up from germline, CDR1 is SQVTM and CDR2 is ANQGSEA. The junction had 3 bases not matched to a gene; V was cut back by 3 bases and J by 0 bases. CDR3 nucleotide sequence: TGCAGCGTTGACCTCAGGGGGCCTAACTATGGCTACACCTTC. Translated: CSVDLRGPNYGYTF.

This chain joins TRBV29-1 and TRBJ2-5, with 8 bases that match TRBD2. Germline trimming cut 6 bases from V and 11 bases from J; bases unmatched to any gene: 8. The CDR3 is 11 amino acids. The V gene's germline CDR1 is SQVTM and CDR2 ANQGSEA. The CDR3 sequence: CSVGGREEQYF. The CDR3, as DNA: TGCAGCGTCGGGGGGCGGGAGGAGCAGTACTTC.

This clonotype has only one observation. A junction boundary mismatches the germline segment, possibly from a read error. The rearrangement joins TRBV3-1 to TRBJ2-7, with 9 bases aligning to TRBD1. CDR1 is LGHDT and CDR2 is YNNKEL in the germline V gene (reference sequence). The CDR3 has 14 residues. CDR3 amino acids: CASGHHGQGPEQYF. The CDR3 DNA sequence: TGTGCCAGCGGCCACCACGGACAGGGGCCCGAGCAGTACTTC.

The chain joins TRBV20-1 to TRBJ1-5, with TRBD1 identical over 7 bases. The germline CDR1 and CDR2 sequences are DFQATT and SNEGSKA (reference sequence). V lost 1 base, J lost 7 bases, and 4 bases stayed unmatched. CDR3 length: 13 amino acids. CDR3: CSARGGQLQPQHF. In DNA form, the CDR3 reads TGCAGTGCTAGAGGGGGACAGTTGCAGCCCCAGCATTTT.

This clonotype occurred a few times. At one end, the junction sequence differs from germline, possibly due to a read error. The rearrangement joins TRBV3-1 to TRBJ2-1, with 10 bases matching TRBD2. The CDR3 loop spans 15 amino acids. CDR1 is LGHDT and CDR2 is YNNKEL in the germline V gene (reference sequence). The CDR3 loop reads CASSPGLASHNQQFF. CDR3 nucleotide sequence: TGTGCCAGCAGCCCGGGACTAGCGTCCCACAATCAGCAGTTCTTC.

The chain joins TRBV20-1 to TRBJ1-1, with TRBD1 as a possible D gene (5 bases). The CDR3 covers 15 residues. Germline CDR1 DFQATT, CDR2 SNEGSKA (reference sequence). V lost 6 bases, J lost 1 base, and 18 bases lay in between. The CDR3, as DNA: TGCAGTGCCCCGCAGGGTGGTAGATGGAACACTGAAGCTTTCTTT. Its translation: CSAPQGGRWNTEAFF.

A note on this clonotype: At one boundary the junction diverges from the germline segment, which might be a read error. This chain uses TRBV7-9 with TRBJ2-5; D unresolved. The J call could be wrong; TRBJ2-7 is a better fit for the DNA end. CDR3 size: 16 residues. Germline-derived CDR1 and CDR2 are SEHNR and FQNEAQ (reference sequence). The DNA of the CDR3 is TGTACCAGCAGCCCCCAGACGCGGCGTGGGTTTTACGAGCAGTACTTC. Its translation is CTSSPQTRRGFYEQYF.

The genes are TRBV2 and TRBJ2-7; TRBD2 aligns across 13 bases. Per the germline V gene, CDR1 is SNHLY and CDR2 is FYNNEI. The V segment lost 4 bases and the J segment 10 bases; nucleotides outside the gene matches: 4. This CDR3 spans 13 amino acids. The CDR3 loop reads CASSGLAGGIQYF. The CDR3 region has the DNA TGTGCCAGCAGTGGACTAGCGGGAGGAATTCAGTACTTC. The variable domain in full, with the rest retrieved from reference TRBV2 and TRBJ2-7, is EPEVTQTPSHQVTQMGQEVILRCVPISNHLYFYWYRQILGQKVEFLVSFYNNEISEKSEIFDDQFSVERPDGSNFTLKIRSTKLEDSAMYFCASSGLAGGIQYFGPGTRLTVT.

The chain has TRBV29-1 and TRBJ2-4; D call uncertain. The closer fit of TRBJ2-7 to the DNA end suggests the J call may be wrong. Germline V gene sequence: CDR1 SQVTM, CDR2 ANQGSEA. The CDR3 runs 11 residues. The chain's CDR3 is CSGELQSEQYF. The CDR3 bases are TGCAGCGGTGAGCTCCAATCCGAGCAGTACTTC.

In its sample, this clonotype was seen many times. The chain is built from TRBV20-1 and TRBJ2-1, with D possibly matching TRBD2 (6 bases). The CDR3 runs to 16 residues. Germline lookup yields CDR1 DFQATT and CDR2 SNEGSKA (reference sequence). V gave up 0 bases and J gave up 0 bases, with 12 bases separating them. CDR3 residues: CSARDAGRSSYNEQFF. Written as DNA, the CDR3 is TGCAGTGCTAGAGATGCGGGGCGGAGCTCCTACAATGAGCAGTTCTTC.

DNA for the CDR3: TGCAGTGCTAAGCGCCCGGGACGACCTAATGAAAAACTGTTTTTT. As protein: CSAKRPGRPNEKLFF. V usage is TRBV20-1 and J usage is TRBJ1-4, with D maybe TRBD1 (5 bases). CDR3 length: 15 residues. The germline V gene has CDR1 DFQATT and CDR2 SNEGSKA (reference sequence). The V gene lost 4 bases and the J gene lost 3 bases, with 15 bases spanning the gap.

The gene calls are TRBV2 and TRBJ2-2; D is unclear. The CDR3 length is 13 residues. Germline assignment: CDR1 SNHLY and CDR2 FYNNEI. The ends were cut back, 6 bases at V and 5 bases at J, with 10 bases in the middle. CDR3 residues: CASRPIPTGELFF. The CDR3 DNA sequence: TGTGCCAGCAGACCGATCCCAACCGGGGAGCTGTTTTTT.

Only a few counts were recorded for this clonotype. The chain carries TRBV18 and TRBJ2-3; no definite D call. Deletions cut 6 bases from V and 3 bases from J, with 13 bases between. The CDR3 loop spans 14 amino acids. Germline loops: CDR1 KGHSH, CDR2 LQKENI. CDR3 loop: CASSPPAVTDTQYF. In DNA, the CDR3 is TGTGCCAGCTCCCCCCCTGCGGTAACAGATACGCAGTATTTT.

This chain links TRBV9 with TRBJ2-7, with TRBD2 matching over 8 bases. This CDR3 has 18 amino acids. CDR1 and CDR2 from the germline V gene are SGDLS and YYNGEE. V lost 3 bases, J lost 2 bases, and 16 bases stayed unmatched. The CDR3 protein is CASSEGGPESGSPYEQYF. Written as DNA, the CDR3 is TGTGCCAGCAGCGAGGGGGGCCCGGAAAGCGGGAGTCCCTACGAGCAGTACTTC.

The chain is built from TRBV10-3 and TRBJ2-1; D is unclear. This CDR3 is 13 amino acids long. Between the trimmed V and J ends, which lost 10 bases and 4 bases, there was a span of 14 bases. CDR1 and CDR2 (germline): ENHRY, SYGVKD. The DNA of the CDR3 is TGTGCCACCCACGGGTCCCTTTACAATGAGCAGTTCTTC. This codes for CATHGSLYNEQFF.

This clonotype came up many times. A single base separates this from a much larger clone, so it may be a read error. The rearrangement links TRBV7-9 to TRBJ1-6, with D unclear. With 5 bases removed from V and 5 bases from J, the gap between germline ends came to 7 bases. The CDR3 runs 13 residues. Germline CDR1 SEHNR, CDR2 FQNEAQ (reference sequence). The CDR3 spells CASSRDNNSPLHF. The CDR3 nucleotides are TGTGCCAGCAGCCGCGATAATAATTCACCCCTCCACTTT.

This chain links TRBV7-2 with TRBJ2-7, with D perhaps matching TRBD1 or TRBD2 (5 bases each). Looked up from germline, CDR1 is SGHTA and CDR2 is FQGNSA. The CDR3 is made up of 17 amino acids. V lost 4 bases and J lost 0, with 19 bases in between. CDR3 loop: CASSSEKSGTASYEQYF. In DNA form, the CDR3 reads TGTGCCAGCAGCTCGGAAAAGTCCGGGACGGCCTCCTACGAGCAGTACTTC.

This clonotype has just a few counts. This chain joins TRBV11-1 and TRBJ2-1, with 15 bases identical to TRBD2. The CDR3 extends over 19 amino acids. J gave up 3 bases and V 5 bases, and 11 bases lay outside the gene matches. Germline CDR1 and CDR2: SGHAT and FQDESV (reference sequence). CDR3 residues: CASSLRGGLAGGNYNEQFF. The CDR3 coding sequence is TGTGCCAGCAGCCTACGGGGGGGACTAGCGGGAGGTAACTACAATGAGCAGTTCTTC.

The chain uses TRBV27 and TRBJ2-7; 12 bases are a match to TRBD2. Per the germline V gene, CDR1 is MNHEY and CDR2 is SMNVEV (reference sequence). Germline trimming cut 5 bases from V and 7 bases from J; bases unmatched to any gene: 9. This CDR3 has 15 residues. CDR3: CASSRTGTSGYEQYF. CDR3 nucleotides: TGTGCCAGCAGTCGAACAGGGACTAGCGGGTATGAGCAGTACTTC.

This clonotype was recorded only once. This sequence joins TRBV7-2 and TRBJ2-2, with unresolved D. The CDR3 sequence is 17 residues long. Germline V CDR1 and CDR2: SGHTA, FQGNSA. V was shortened by 2 bases and J by 4 bases, with 17 bases between the two germline ends. The CDR3, as DNA: TGTGCCAGCAGCTTATTCCGTTTAGGTTCGTCCACCGGGGAGCTGTTTTTT. It codes for CASSLFRLGSSTGELFF.

The chain recombines TRBV10-3 with TRBJ1-2; 8 bases match TRBD1. Trimming removed 1 base from V and 3 bases from J; junction bases left unmatched: 1. CDR1 and CDR2 (germline): ENHRY, SYGVKD. The CDR3 sequence is 14 residues long. The CDR3 reads CAISELQGDYGYTF. For the CDR3, the DNA is TGTGCCATCAGTGAGTTACAGGGGGACTATGGCTACACCTTC.